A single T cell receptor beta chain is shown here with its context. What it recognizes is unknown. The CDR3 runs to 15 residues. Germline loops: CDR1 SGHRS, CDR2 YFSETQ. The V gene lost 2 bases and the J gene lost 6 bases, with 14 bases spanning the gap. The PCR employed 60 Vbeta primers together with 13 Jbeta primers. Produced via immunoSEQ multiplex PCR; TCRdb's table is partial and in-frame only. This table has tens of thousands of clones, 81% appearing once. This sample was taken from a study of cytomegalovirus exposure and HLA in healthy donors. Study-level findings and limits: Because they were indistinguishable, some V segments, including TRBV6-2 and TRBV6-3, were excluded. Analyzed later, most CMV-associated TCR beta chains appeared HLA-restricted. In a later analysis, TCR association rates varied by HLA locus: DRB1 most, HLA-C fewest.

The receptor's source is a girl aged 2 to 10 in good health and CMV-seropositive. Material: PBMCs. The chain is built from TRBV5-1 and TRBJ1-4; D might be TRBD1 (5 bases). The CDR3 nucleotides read TGCGCCAGCAGCTTCCACCAGGGAACGGATGAAAAACTGTTTTTT. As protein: CASSFHQGTDEKLFF.